A single sample gave rise to the 4 T cell receptor beta chains below, sequenced in a study of cytomegalovirus exposure and HLA in healthy donors. This table comes from immunoSEQ multiplex PCR, and its TCRdb copy is limited to in-frame clones, with some not included. The data show some 170,000 clones, with roughly 86% seen just once and 6% to 8% held by the top ten. The sample consisted of PBMCs. The receptors shown here come from a young man in good health and CMV-seropositive.

In this sample, this clone turned up a few times. The V and J genes are TRBV30 and TRBJ2-7; weak D call: TRBD1 (6 bases). The V gene's germline CDR1 is GTSNPN and CDR2 SVGIG (reference sequence). The germline V and J ends were trimmed by 3 bases and 4 bases, with 13 bases remaining between them. This CDR3 spans 13 amino acids. This CDR3 is CAWRAQGLYEQYF. The CDR3 region has the DNA TGTGCCTGGAGGGCTCAGGGGTTGTACGAGCAGTACTTC.

The chain couples TRBV18 to TRBJ2-7, with 8 bases matching TRBD1. The CDR3 is 14 residues long. Germline lookup yields CDR1 KGHSH and CDR2 LQKENI. V dropped 2 bases and J dropped 5; count of bases not matched to a gene: 5. The CDR3 nucleotides read TGTGCCAGCTCACCAATGGACAGGGTAGACGAGCAGTACTTC. It specifies CASSPMDRVDEQYF.

The genes are TRBV2 and TRBJ2-3, with D possibly being TRBD1 (6 bases). Germline assignment: CDR1 SNHLY and CDR2 FYNNEI. The CDR3 runs to 10 residues. V was shortened by 4 bases and J by 11 bases, with 7 bases between the two germline ends. CDR3 residues: CASSGGQQYF. As DNA, the CDR3 is TGTGCCAGCAGTGGGGGACAGCAGTATTTT.

This clone was seen only once. The genes are TRBV14 and TRBJ2-7, with 8 nucleotides matching TRBD2. There are 16 residues in the CDR3. After removal of 6 bases from V and 3 bases from J, the junction contained 13 bases not matched to a gene. Germline CDR1 SGHDN, CDR2 FVKESK. CDR3 bases: TGTGCCAGCAGTCCTCCCACTAGCGGCTATTTCTACGAGCAGTACTTC. This codes for CASSPPTSGYFYEQYF. The full variable domain, with the rest looked up from reference TRBV14 and TRBJ2-7, is EAGVTQFPSHSVIEKGQTVTLRCDPISGHDNLYWYRRVMGKEIKFLLHFVKESKQDESGMPNNRFLAERTGGTYSTLKVQPAELEDSGVYFCASSPPTSGYFYEQYFGPGTRLTVT.